The clone carrying this TCR beta chain was detected a few times. Its antigen is unknown. The data were obtained in a study of T-cell memory formation after mild COVID-19. As for the study in general: TCR clusters showed largely donor specificity. Whole-study findings and limits: CD4+ bias marked clones expanding day 15 to 37, unlike balanced contracting clones.

Trimming removed 1 base at V and 2 bases at J, with 11 bases between. This CDR3 is 16 amino acids long. Germline CDR1 is SGHAT and CDR2 is FQNNGV. Constant-segment-primed 5'RACE gave TCR alpha and TCR beta cDNA libraries with sample barcodes and UMIs. TCRdb re-derived calls from the 5' RACE reads in MiXCR, one entry per CDR3 protein. The data contain almost 350,000 distinct CDR3 sequences, under 25% of them singletons. The specimen sequenced was PBMCs or a T cell subset sorted from them (not recorded which). The TCR originated in a man aged 18 to 30 who had mild COVID-19 (a few samples of this study predate the infection). Cell type and time point are not known. This chain connects TRBV11-2 to TRBJ2-2; no clear D gene. The CDR3 region has the DNA TGTGCCAGCAGCTTAGGAGCGCGAGGCAACACCGGGGAGCTGTTTTTT. It is translated as CASSLGARGNTGELFF.